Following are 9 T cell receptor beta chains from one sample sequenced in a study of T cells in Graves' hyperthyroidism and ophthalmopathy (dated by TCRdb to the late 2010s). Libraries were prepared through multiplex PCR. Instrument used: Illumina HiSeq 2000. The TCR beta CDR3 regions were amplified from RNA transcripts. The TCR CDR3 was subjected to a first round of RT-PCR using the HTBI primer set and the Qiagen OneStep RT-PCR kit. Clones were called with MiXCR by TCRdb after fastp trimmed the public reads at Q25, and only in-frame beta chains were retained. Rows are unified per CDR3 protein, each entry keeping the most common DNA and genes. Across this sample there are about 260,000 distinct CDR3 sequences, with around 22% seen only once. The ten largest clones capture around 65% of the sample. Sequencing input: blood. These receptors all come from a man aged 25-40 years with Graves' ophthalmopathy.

The CDR3 nucleotides are TGTGCCAGCAGCCGGACGCGCGGTGACTCTGAAGCTTTCTTT. Translation gives CASSRTRGDSEAFF. The chain recombines TRBV7-9 with TRBJ1-1; the D is unclear. With 5 bases removed from V and 6 bases from J, the gap between germline ends came to 16 bases. CDR1 SEHNR and CDR2 FQNEAQ come from the germline V gene (reference sequence). CDR3 length equals 14 residues.

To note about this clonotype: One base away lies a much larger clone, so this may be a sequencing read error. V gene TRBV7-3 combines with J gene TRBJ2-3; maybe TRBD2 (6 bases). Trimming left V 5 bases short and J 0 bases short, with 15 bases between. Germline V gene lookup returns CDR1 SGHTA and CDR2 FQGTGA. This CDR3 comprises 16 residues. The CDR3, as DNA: TGTGCCAGCAGCCCCCGAGTAGCGGCTAGCACAGATACGCAGTATTTT. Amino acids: CASSPRVAASTDTQYF.

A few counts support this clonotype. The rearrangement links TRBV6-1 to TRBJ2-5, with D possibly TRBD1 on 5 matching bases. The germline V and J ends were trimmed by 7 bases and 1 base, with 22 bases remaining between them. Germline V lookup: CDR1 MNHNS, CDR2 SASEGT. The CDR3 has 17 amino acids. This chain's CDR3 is CASNRTPERRIQETQYF. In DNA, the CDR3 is TGTGCCAGCAACCGGACACCCGAACGACGGATCCAAGAGACCCAGTACTTC.

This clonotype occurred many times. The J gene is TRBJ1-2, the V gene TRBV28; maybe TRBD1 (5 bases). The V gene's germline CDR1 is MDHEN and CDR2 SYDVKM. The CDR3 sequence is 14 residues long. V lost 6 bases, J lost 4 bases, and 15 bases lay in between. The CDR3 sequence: CASSLGEGSYGYTF. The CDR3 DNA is TGTGCCAGCAGCCTAGGGGAGGGTAGCTATGGCTACACCTTC.

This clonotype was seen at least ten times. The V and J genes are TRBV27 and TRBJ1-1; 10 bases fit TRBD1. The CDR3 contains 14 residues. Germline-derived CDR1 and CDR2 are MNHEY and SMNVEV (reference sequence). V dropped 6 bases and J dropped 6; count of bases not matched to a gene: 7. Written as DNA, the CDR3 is TGTGCCAGCAGGCGGGACAGGGGTGAGGCTGAAGCTTTCTTT. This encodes CASRRDRGEAEAFF.

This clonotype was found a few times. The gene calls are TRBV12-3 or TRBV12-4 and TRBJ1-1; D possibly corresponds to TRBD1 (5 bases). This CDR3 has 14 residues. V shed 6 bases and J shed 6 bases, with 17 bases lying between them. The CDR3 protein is CASRRDPGSPEAFF. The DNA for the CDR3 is TGTGCCAGCAGGCGGGACCCAGGATCCCCTGAAGCTTTCTTT.

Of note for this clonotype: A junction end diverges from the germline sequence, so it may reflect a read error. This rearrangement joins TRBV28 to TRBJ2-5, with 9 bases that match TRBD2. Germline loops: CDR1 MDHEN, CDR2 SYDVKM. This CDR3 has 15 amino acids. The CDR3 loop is CASSLSSGSGEAQYF. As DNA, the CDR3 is TGTGCCAGCAGTTTAAGTAGCGGGAGCGGAGAGGCCCAGTACTTC.

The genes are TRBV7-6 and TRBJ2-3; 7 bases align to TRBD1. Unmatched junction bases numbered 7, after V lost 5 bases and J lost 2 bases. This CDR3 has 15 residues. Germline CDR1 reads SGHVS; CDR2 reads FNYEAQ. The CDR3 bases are TGTGCCAGCAGCCGGGACAGAAAATACACAGATACGCAGTATTTT. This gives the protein CASSRDRKYTDTQYF. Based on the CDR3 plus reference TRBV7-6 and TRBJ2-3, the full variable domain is GAGVSQSPRYKVTKRGQDVALRCDPISGHVSLYWYRQALGQGPEFLTYFNYEAQQDKSGLPNDRFSAERPEGSISTLTIQRTEQRDSAMYRCASSRDRKYTDTQYFGPGTRLTVL.

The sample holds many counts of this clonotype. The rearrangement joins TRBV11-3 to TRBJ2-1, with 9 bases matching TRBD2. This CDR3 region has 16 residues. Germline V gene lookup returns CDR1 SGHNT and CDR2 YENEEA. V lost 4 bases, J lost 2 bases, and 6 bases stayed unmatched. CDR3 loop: CASSSGLAWTYNEQFF. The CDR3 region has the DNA TGTGCCAGCAGCTCAGGACTAGCGTGGACCTACAATGAGCAGTTCTTC.